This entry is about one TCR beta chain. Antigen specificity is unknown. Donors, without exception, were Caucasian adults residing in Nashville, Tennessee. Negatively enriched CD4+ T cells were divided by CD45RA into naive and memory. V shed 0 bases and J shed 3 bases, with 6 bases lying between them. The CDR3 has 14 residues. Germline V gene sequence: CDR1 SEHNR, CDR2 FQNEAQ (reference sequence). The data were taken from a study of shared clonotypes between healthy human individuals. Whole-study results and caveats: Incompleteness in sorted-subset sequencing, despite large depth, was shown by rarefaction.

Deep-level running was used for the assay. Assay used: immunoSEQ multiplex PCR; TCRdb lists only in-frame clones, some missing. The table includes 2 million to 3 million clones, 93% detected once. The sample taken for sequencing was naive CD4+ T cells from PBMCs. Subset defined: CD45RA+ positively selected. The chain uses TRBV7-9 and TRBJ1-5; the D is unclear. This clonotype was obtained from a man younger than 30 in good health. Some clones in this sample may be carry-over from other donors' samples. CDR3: CASSLAEINQPQHF. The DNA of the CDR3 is TGTGCCAGCAGCTTAGCGGAGATCAATCAGCCCCAGCATTTT.